The rows below give T cell receptor beta chains drawn from one sample of a study of blood T cell repertoires in COVID-19. The data were produced by immunoSEQ multiplex PCR, yet TCRdb's version contains in-frame clones alone and is incomplete. The table lists tens of thousands of clones, roughly 86% of them singletons, with 4.5% to 5.5% in the top ten. Sequencing used peripheral blood. These receptors all come from a middle-aged man with active or convalescent COVID-19. CDR3s include the opening cysteine and the closing phenylalanine or tryptophan. A D gene is named only where the DNA matches it firmly. Clone size is stated in some rows and not others, as once, few, many or a class when expanded.

v_call	j_call	d_call	clone_size	cdr3_aa	cdr3_nt
TRBV27	TRBJ2-7	.	.	CASSSRVETYEQYF	TGTGCCAGCAGTTCCAGGGTGGAAACCTACGAGCAGTACTTC
TRBV5-6	TRBJ2-4	TRBD1	.	CASSSQGTKNIQYF	TGTGCCAGCAGCTCACAGGGGACCAAAAACATTCAGTACTTC
TRBV7-9	TRBJ1-4	TRBD1	.	CASSLTGSYEKLFF	TGTGCCAGCAGCCTGACAGGGTCTTACGAAAAACTGTTTTTT
TRBV6-4	TRBJ1-4	.	.	CASSLTENNEKLFF	TGTGCCAGCAGCCTGACAGAGAATAATGAAAAACTGTTTTTT
TRBV29-1	TRBJ1-3	TRBD1	.	CSAQGAGNTIYF	TGCAGCGCCCAGGGGGCTGGAAACACCATATATTTT
TRBV7-2	TRBJ1-3	.	.	CASSFPGNTIYF	TGTGCCAGCAGCTTCCCGGGAAACACCATATATTTT
TRBV10-3	TRBJ2-5	.	.	CAILDSQETQYF	TGTGCCATCCTGGACTCCCAAGAGACCCAGTACTTC
TRBV6-2/TRBV6-3	TRBJ1-5	TRBD1	.	CASSRRAGQADQPQHF	TGTGCCAGCAGTCGCCGGGCTGGACAGGCCGATCAGCCCCAGCATTTT
TRBV7-9	TRBJ2-5	.	.	CASSLYQGQETQYF	TGTGCCAGCAGCTTATACCAGGGACAAGAGACCCAGTACTTC
TRBV2	TRBJ2-4	TRBD1	few	CASSPEGALNIQYF	TGTGCCAGCAGTCCAGAGGGGGCCTTGAACATTCAGTACTTC
TRBV23-1	TRBJ2-3	TRBD1	.	CASSQNAGRGRASTDTQYF	TGCGCCAGCAGTCAAAATGCGGGCAGGGGGCGCGCAAGCACAGATACGCAGTATTTT
TRBV19	TRBJ2-5	.	.	CASSPVGALQETQYF	TGTGCCAGTAGTCCCGTGGGGGCTCTCCAAGAGACCCAGTACTTC
TRBV4-2	TRBJ2-1	.	.	CASSPRDFQFF	TGTGCCAGCAGCCCCCGGGACTTTCAGTTCTTC
TRBV6-5	TRBJ1-1	TRBD1	.	CASKGQGALEAFF	TGTGCCAGCAAGGGACAGGGGGCTTTAGAAGCTTTCTTT
TRBV19	TRBJ2-5	.	.	CASSNRRAEQETQYF	TGTGCCAGTAGTAACAGGAGGGCGGAACAAGAGACCCAGTACTTC
TRBV5-1	TRBJ2-5	TRBD1	.	CASSYSAGTAKETQYF	TGCGCCAGCAGCTACTCCGCCGGGACAGCCAAAGAGACCCAGTACTTC
TRBV5-1	TRBJ1-1	TRBD1	.	CASSLDGQGAYTEAFF	TGCGCCAGCAGCTTGGACGGACAGGGGGCTTACACTGAAGCTTTCTTT
TRBV19	TRBJ1-4	.	.	CASSITFIDEKLFF	TGTGCCAGTAGTATCACATTCATCGATGAAAAACTGTTTTTT
TRBV5-4	TRBJ2-7	.	.	CASSFRGTIYEQYF	TGTGCCAGCAGCTTTCGGGGTACCATCTACGAGCAGTACTTC
TRBV5-1	TRBJ1-4	.	.	CASSLGQGPNEKLFF	TGCGCCAGCAGCTTGGGCCAGGGCCCTAATGAAAAACTGTTTTTT
TRBV11-2	TRBJ1-4	TRBD1	.	CASNSYRGRGQLFF	TGTGCCAGCAACTCGTACAGGGGGCGAGGCCAACTGTTTTTT
TRBV5-1	TRBJ2-3	.	.	CASSPGGRSRTDTQYF	TGCGCCAGCAGCCCTGGGGGCAGGTCTCGCACAGATACGCAGTATTTT
TRBV6-6	TRBJ2-2	TRBD1	.	CASSSYQGAPGELFF	TGTGCCAGCAGTTCCTACCAGGGGGCGCCCGGGGAGCTGTTTTTT